What follows are 32 T cell receptor beta chains derived from one specimen sequenced in a study of CD8+ T cells in alopecia areata. TCR sequencing used cDNA made by reverse transcription of extracted RNA. TCRdb keeps only in-frame clones here, not all; method: immunoSEQ multiplex PCR. The sample carries around 140,000 clones, 51% recorded once. The material sequenced was CD4+ T cells sorted from blood, taken at week 0. These receptors originate from a human donor with alopecia areata.

This rearrangement joins TRBV29-1 to TRBJ2-3; D gene unclear. The ends were cut back, 7 bases at V and 0 bases at J, with 5 bases in the middle. CDR1 and CDR2 from the germline V gene are SQVTM and ANQGSEA. The CDR3 has 11 amino acids. CDR3 in DNA: TGCAGCGGCACTAGCACAGATACGCAGTATTTT. Amino acids: CSGTSTDTQYF.

In nucleotides, the CDR3 is TGTGCCTGGAGTCGGCCAGGGGGCACGGAGACCCAGTACTTC. The encoded protein is CAWSRPGGTETQYF. The chain joins TRBV30 to TRBJ2-5, with 8 bases that match TRBD1. Germline values: CDR1 GTSNPN, CDR2 SVGIG (reference sequence). The CDR3 has 14 residues. V lost 2 bases, J lost 5 bases, and 7 bases stayed unmatched.

J is TRBJ2-7 and V is TRBV2; D not certain. Per germline, CDR1 SNHLY and CDR2 FYNNEI. V gave up 6 bases and J gave up 4 bases, with 10 bases separating them. There are 12 residues in the CDR3. The DNA for the CDR3 is TGTGCCAGCAGGGTGACACAGTACGAGCAGTACTTC. Translation: CASRVTQYEQYF.

This chain links TRBV5-1 with TRBJ2-7, with D tentatively TRBD2 (6 bases). The CDR3 has 16 residues. CDR1 and CDR2 (germline): SGHRS, YFSETQ. The V end lost 0 bases, the J end lost 5 bases, and 18 bases lay between the germline ends. The CDR3 DNA sequence: TGCGCCAGCAGCTTGGTCGGGGGACTGATCCGTCACGAGCAGTACTTC. This encodes CASSLVGGLIRHEQYF. Together with reference TRBV5-1 and TRBJ2-7, the CDR3 gives the full variable domain: KAGVTQTPRYLIKTRGQQVTLSCSPISGHRSVSWYQQTPGQGLQFLFEYFSETQRNKGNFPGRFSGRQFSNSRSEMNVSTLELGDSALYLCASSLVGGLIRHEQYFGPGTRLTVT.

The gene calls are TRBV6-1 and TRBJ1-1; D is undetermined. CDR3 length equals 11 residues. The germline gives CDR1 MNHNS, CDR2 SASEGT. V lost 2 bases to trimming and J lost 5 bases, with 3 bases between them. This chain's CDR3 is CASSEITEAFF. The CDR3 DNA is TGTGCCAGCAGTGAAATTACTGAAGCTTTCTTT.

This clone was observed a handful of times. V and J are TRBV6-5 and TRBJ2-3; 11 bases agree with TRBD1. Germline V gene lookup returns CDR1 MNHEY and CDR2 SVGAGI. Trimming removed 6 bases from V and 6 bases from J; junction bases left unmatched: 2. The CDR3 is made up of 13 amino acids. CDR3 sequence reads: CASSRDRGDTQYF. CDR3 nucleotide sequence: TGTGCCAGCAGCAGGGACAGGGGGGATACGCAGTATTTT.

This clone has a handful of counts. This specimen includes other DNA sequences encoding the same CDR3. The chain is built from TRBV29-1 and TRBJ2-7, with D unclear. Germline V gene sequence: CDR1 SQVTM, CDR2 ANQGSEA. Between the trimmed V and J ends, which lost 4 bases and 2 bases, there was a span of 9 bases. This CDR3 is 12 amino acids long. CDR3 sequence reads: CSVVDGTYEQYF. The CDR3 DNA reads TGCAGCGTTGTTGACGGAACCTACGAGCAGTACTTC.

The rearrangement links TRBV7-9 to TRBJ2-1; 10 bases map to TRBD2. CDR1 SEHNR and CDR2 FQNEAQ come from the germline V gene (reference sequence). Trimming at V came to 3 bases and at J to 3 bases, leaving 2 bases not matched to a gene. The CDR3 length is 15 residues. The CDR3: CASSFLAGVYNEQFF. CDR3 sequence (DNA): TGTGCCAGCAGCTTTCTAGCGGGAGTCTACAATGAGCAGTTCTTC.

V gene TRBV27 combines with J gene TRBJ2-3, with a weak D call TRBD2 (5 bases). V was cut by 8 bases and J by 1 base, with 13 bases left in between. The CDR3 contains 14 residues. From germline, CDR1 is MNHEY and CDR2 SMNVEV (reference sequence). The CDR3: CASSRGYGTDTQYF. CDR3 nucleotide sequence: TGTGCCAGCTCGCGAGGGTATGGCACAGATACGCAGTATTTT.

Concerning this clone itself: No conserved phenylalanine or tryptophan ends this CDR3, so it is likely a read error. The genes are TRBV30 and TRBJ1-1; D gene ambiguous. With 1 base removed from V and 1 base from J, the gap between germline ends came to 4 bases. The CDR3 contains 12 residues. The germline gives CDR1 GTSNPN, CDR2 SVGIG (reference sequence). The DNA for the CDR3 is TGTGCCTGGAGTGCCCAGAACACTGAAGCTTTCTAT. Its translation is CAWSAQNTEAFY.

The rearrangement links TRBV5-1 to TRBJ2-1; the match to TRBD2 covers 9 bases. This CDR3 has 15 residues. The germline gives CDR1 SGHRS, CDR2 YFSETQ. The ends lost 4 bases at V and 7 bases at J; junction bases unmatched: 9. CDR3 residues: CASSLRLAVRNEQFF. The CDR3, as DNA: TGCGCCAGCAGCCTCAGACTAGCGGTACGGAATGAGCAGTTCTTC.

The V call is TRBV7-6, the J call TRBJ1-2, with D possibly being TRBD1 (5 bases). Germline assignment: CDR1 SGHVS and CDR2 FNYEAQ. V was pared by 5 bases and J by 2 bases, with 12 bases between. The CDR3 length is 14 residues. DNA for the CDR3: TGTGCCAGCAGCCGTGGGACGGGGAACTATGGCTACACCTTC. As protein: CASSRGTGNYGYTF.

The V and J genes are TRBV7-2 and TRBJ2-2; 9 positions match TRBD1. The CDR3 spans 15 residues. Germline trimming cut 6 bases from V and 4 bases from J; bases unmatched to any gene: 6. Looked up from germline, CDR1 is SGHTA and CDR2 is FQGNSA. The CDR3 DNA is TGTGCCAGCAGTTCCCGGGACAGGGCCACCGGGGAGCTGTTTTTT. It encodes CASSSRDRATGELFF.

The chain links TRBV7-2 to TRBJ2-1; TRBD2 might be the D (5 bases). Germline values: CDR1 SGHTA, CDR2 FQGNSA. V shed 4 bases and J shed 6 bases, with 13 bases lying between them. The CDR3 loop spans 14 amino acids. The CDR3 bases are TGTGCCAGCAGCTCCAGGAGGACTTCCAATGAGCAGTTCTTC. This codes for CASSSRRTSNEQFF.

The rearrangement links TRBV10-3 to TRBJ1-2; 10 positions match TRBD1. CDR1 and CDR2 from the germline V gene are ENHRY and SYGVKD. The CDR3 sequence is 13 residues long. V gave up 8 bases and J gave up 2 bases; unmatched junction bases: 2. The CDR3 DNA reads as TGTGCCATCCAGGGACAGGGGAACTATGGCTACACCTTC. It is translated as CAIQGQGNYGYTF.

This clone was picked up one time. The CDR3 DNA reads as TGCAGCGTTGAAGAGGGGGCCCCAAGACCCTTCTCCGAGCAGTACTTC. It is translated as CSVEEGAPRPFSEQYF. The chain couples TRBV29-1 to TRBJ2-7; tentatively, D is TRBD1 (6 bases). Deletions cut 0 bases from V and 6 bases from J, with 21 bases between. CDR3 length: 16 amino acids. Per germline, CDR1 SQVTM and CDR2 ANQGSEA.

The gene calls are TRBV30 and TRBJ2-7, with no clear D. This CDR3 contains 11 residues. CDR1 and CDR2 (germline): GTSNPN, SVGIG (reference sequence). Trimming stripped 0 bases from V and 2 bases from J, with 2 bases between. In nucleotides, the CDR3 is TGTGCCTGGAGTGTAGCCTACGAGCAGTACTTC. Translation: CAWSVAYEQYF.

A few counts support this clone. This chain links TRBV30 with TRBJ2-5; the D is unclear. The CDR3 consists of 15 residues. Germline CDR1 reads GTSNPN; CDR2 reads SVGIG (reference sequence). Trimming shortened V by 3 bases and J by 2 bases, and 16 bases separated the two germline ends. Here the CDR3 reads CAWSRPAGSQETQYF. For the CDR3, the DNA is TGTGCCTGGAGCCGACCGGCCGGGTCGCAAGAGACCCAGTACTTC.

V and J are TRBV7-3 and TRBJ2-5; 7 bases agree with TRBD2. The germline gives CDR1 SGHTA, CDR2 FQGTGA. J gave up 5 bases and V 5 bases, and 11 bases lay outside the gene matches. The CDR3 runs to 15 residues. The CDR3 DNA reads TGTGCCAGCAGCCAACAAGCGGGATCGGGGGAGACCCAGTACTTC. The encoded protein is CASSQQAGSGETQYF.

A few counts support this clone. The chain combines TRBV5-1 with TRBJ2-5; D remains ambiguous. Germline lookup yields CDR1 SGHRS and CDR2 YFSETQ. Trimming stripped 3 bases from V and 1 base from J, with 13 bases between. CDR3 size: 15 residues. CDR3 loop: CASSSLRPAQETQYF. CDR3 sequence (DNA): TGCGCCAGCAGCTCCCTTAGGCCAGCCCAAGAGACCCAGTACTTC.

J is TRBJ2-3 and V is TRBV29-1; possible D gene TRBD2, 5 bases. In germline, CDR1 is SQVTM, CDR2 ANQGSEA. Trimming cost V 3 bases and J 6 bases, with 13 bases left between them. There are 13 residues in the CDR3. Here the CDR3 DNA reads TGCAGCGTTGATACGAGGGCCCGGGATACGCAGTATTTT. This translates into CSVDTRARDTQYF.

This chain uses TRBV5-1 with TRBJ2-1, with a tentative D call TRBD2 (5 bases). V lost 0 bases to trimming and J lost 4 bases, with 14 bases between them. There are 16 residues in the CDR3. CDR1 SGHRS and CDR2 YFSETQ come from the germline V gene. The CDR3 sequence: CASSLASGVQYNEQFF. DNA for the CDR3: TGCGCCAGCAGCTTGGCCAGCGGAGTCCAGTACAATGAGCAGTTCTTC.

This clone was picked up a small number of times. The chain joins TRBV30 to TRBJ2-1; D is uncertain. V lost 1 base, J lost 0 bases, and 1 base lay in between. CDR1 GTSNPN and CDR2 SVGIG come from the germline V gene (reference sequence). CDR3 length: 12 residues. The CDR3 spells CAWSASYNEQFF. The CDR3 nucleotides are TGTGCCTGGAGTGCCTCCTACAATGAGCAGTTCTTC.

As for this clone: Mismatch with germline at one junction end may stem from a read error. The genes are TRBV9 and TRBJ2-2; D is perhaps TRBD1 or TRBD2 (5 bases each). This CDR3 is built from 17 residues. Germline values: CDR1 SGDLS, CDR2 YYNGEE. The CDR3 coding sequence is TGTGCCAGCAGCGCCGAACGGACTCCTTGGGGCACCAGGGAGCTGTTTTTT. Translated, it gives CASSAERTPWGTRELFF.

The DNA for the CDR3 is TGCGCCAGCAACCCCGGGCGGGAGCGGGGGACCCAGTACTTC. It translates to CASNPGRERGTQYF. The chain couples TRBV5-1 to TRBJ2-5; TRBD2 agrees at 7 bases. This CDR3 has 14 amino acids. CDR1 and CDR2 (germline): SGHRS, YFSETQ. J gave up 7 bases and V 6 bases, and 12 bases lay outside the gene matches. Drawing the rest from reference TRBV5-1 and TRBJ2-5, the complete variable domain is KAGVTQTPRYLIKTRGQQVTLSCSPISGHRSVSWYQQTPGQGLQFLFEYFSETQRNKGNFPGRFSGRQFSNSRSEMNVSTLELGDSALYLCASNPGRERGTQYFGPGTRLLVL.

The chain recombines TRBV30 with TRBJ1-2, with D hard to call. The germline V and J ends were trimmed by 0 bases and 3 bases, with 14 bases remaining between them. Germline V lookup: CDR1 GTSNPN, CDR2 SVGIG (reference sequence). The CDR3 sequence is 15 residues long. CDR3 DNA: TGTGCCTGGAGTGTTTCGGCAGGCTGGTACTATGGCTACACCTTC. It specifies CAWSVSAGWYYGYTF.

This chain joins TRBV6-6 and TRBJ2-5; TRBD2 is a possible D gene (5 bases). The CDR3 has 14 residues. V was pared by 6 bases and J by 2 bases, with 13 bases between. Germline CDR1 MNHNY, CDR2 SVGAGI (reference sequence). The CDR3 nucleotides are TGTGCCAGCAGGCCCGCGGGTAAACAAGAGACCCAGTACTTC. Its translation: CASRPAGKQETQYF.

V and J are TRBV2 and TRBJ2-4; 8 bases agree with TRBD1. The CDR3 is 16 residues long. Per the germline V gene, CDR1 is SNHLY and CDR2 is FYNNEI. J lost 3 bases, V lost 5 bases, and 9 bases had no gene match. CDR3 nucleotides: TGTGCCAGCAGTCGCGACAGGGGAGGAGGCAAAAACATTCAGTACTTC. Residues: CASSRDRGGGKNIQYF.

The chain employs TRBV5-1 and TRBJ1-1; 7 nucleotides match TRBD1. J was trimmed by 8 bases and V by 4 bases; bases with no gene match: 11. Germline V CDR1 and CDR2: SGHRS, YFSETQ. The CDR3 is made up of 14 amino acids. The CDR3 sequence is CASSRLTGVSEAFF. DNA for the CDR3: TGCGCCAGCAGCCGATTAACAGGGGTGTCGGAAGCTTTCTTT.

This chain links TRBV30 with TRBJ1-1; D is unclear. The CDR3 is made up of 13 amino acids. Looked up from germline, CDR1 is GTSNPN and CDR2 is SVGIG (reference sequence). Trimming took off 2 bases at V and 6 bases at J, with 13 bases between the two ends. The CDR3 bases are TGTGCCTGGAGTAAGAGGGAGGCTGCTGAAGCTTTCTTT. This translates into CAWSKREAAEAFF.

The rearrangement joins TRBV29-1 to TRBJ1-1; D call uncertain. The CDR3 length is 15 residues. Germline V gene sequence: CDR1 SQVTM, CDR2 ANQGSEA. V gave up 3 bases and J gave up 0 bases, with 14 bases separating them. The CDR3 protein is CSVERGSVLNTEAFF. DNA of the CDR3: TGCAGCGTTGAGAGAGGCAGCGTTCTGAACACTGAAGCTTTCTTT.

The chain carries TRBV18 and TRBJ2-3; D call uncertain. V lost 0 bases and J 0 bases, leaving 13 bases between the germline ends. Germline V gene sequence: CDR1 KGHSH, CDR2 LQKENI. This CDR3 region has 17 residues. This chain's CDR3 is CASSPPVTGVSTDTQYF. In DNA form, the CDR3 reads TGTGCCAGCTCACCACCGGTTACCGGAGTTAGCACAGATACGCAGTATTTT.